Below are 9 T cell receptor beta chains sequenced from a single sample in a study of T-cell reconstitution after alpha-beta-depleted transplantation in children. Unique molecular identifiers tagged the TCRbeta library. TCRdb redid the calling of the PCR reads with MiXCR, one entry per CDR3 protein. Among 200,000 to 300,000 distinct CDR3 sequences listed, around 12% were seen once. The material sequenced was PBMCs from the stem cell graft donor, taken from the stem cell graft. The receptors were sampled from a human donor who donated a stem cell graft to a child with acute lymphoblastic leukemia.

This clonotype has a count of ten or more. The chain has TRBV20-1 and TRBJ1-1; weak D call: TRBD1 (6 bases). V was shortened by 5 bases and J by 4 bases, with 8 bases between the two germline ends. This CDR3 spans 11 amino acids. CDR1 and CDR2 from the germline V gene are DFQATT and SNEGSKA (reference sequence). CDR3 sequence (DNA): TGCAGTGCTCAACAGGGCACTGAAGCTTTCTTT. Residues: CSAQQGTEAFF.

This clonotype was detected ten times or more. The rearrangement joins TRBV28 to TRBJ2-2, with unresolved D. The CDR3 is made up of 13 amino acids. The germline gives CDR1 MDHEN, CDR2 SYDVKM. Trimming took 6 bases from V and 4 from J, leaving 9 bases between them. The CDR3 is CASSPILTGELFF. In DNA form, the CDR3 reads TGTGCCAGCAGCCCTATACTCACCGGGGAGCTGTTTTTT.

CDR3 region: CASSFIQGANSPLHF. The CDR3 DNA is TGTGCCAGCAGCTTCATCCAGGGGGCGAATTCACCCCTCCACTTT. This chain connects TRBV7-2 to TRBJ1-6, with 8 bases aligning to TRBD1. The length of the CDR3 is 15 residues. V lost 3 bases and J lost 7; bases outside the gene matches: 5. Germline CDR1 and CDR2: SGHTA and FQGNSA.

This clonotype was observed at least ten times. As DNA, the CDR3 is TGTGCCATCAGTGAGGGGAACAGGCGCCAAGAGACCCAGTACTTC. Amino acid sequence: CAISEGNRRQETQYF. This chain joins TRBV10-3 and TRBJ2-5, with D perhaps TRBD1 (5 bases). CDR1 ENHRY and CDR2 SYGVKD come from the germline V gene. The CDR3 consists of 15 residues. Trimming removed 2 bases from V and 1 base from J, with 11 bases in between.

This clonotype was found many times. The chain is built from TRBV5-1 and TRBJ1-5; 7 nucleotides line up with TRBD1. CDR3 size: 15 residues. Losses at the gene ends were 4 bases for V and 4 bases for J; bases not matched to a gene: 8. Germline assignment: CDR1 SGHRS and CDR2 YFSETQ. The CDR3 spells CASSKGGQRNQPQHF. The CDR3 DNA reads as TGCGCCAGCAGCAAAGGGGGACAGAGAAATCAGCCCCAGCATTTT.

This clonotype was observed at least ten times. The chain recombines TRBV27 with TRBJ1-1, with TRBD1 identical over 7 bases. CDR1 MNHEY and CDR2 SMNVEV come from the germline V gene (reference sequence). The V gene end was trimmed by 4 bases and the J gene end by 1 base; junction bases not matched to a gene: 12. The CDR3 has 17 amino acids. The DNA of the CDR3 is TGTGCCAGCAGTTCCACCGCTCAGAGGGGGCCGAACACTGAAGCTTTCTTT. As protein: CASSSTAQRGPNTEAFF.

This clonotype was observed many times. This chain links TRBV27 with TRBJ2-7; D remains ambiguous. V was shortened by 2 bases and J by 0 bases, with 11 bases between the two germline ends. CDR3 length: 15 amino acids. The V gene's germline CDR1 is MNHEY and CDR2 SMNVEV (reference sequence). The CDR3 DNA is TGTGCCAGCAGTTTAGATCCGCGTCCCTCCTACGAGCAGTACTTC. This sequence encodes CASSLDPRPSYEQYF.

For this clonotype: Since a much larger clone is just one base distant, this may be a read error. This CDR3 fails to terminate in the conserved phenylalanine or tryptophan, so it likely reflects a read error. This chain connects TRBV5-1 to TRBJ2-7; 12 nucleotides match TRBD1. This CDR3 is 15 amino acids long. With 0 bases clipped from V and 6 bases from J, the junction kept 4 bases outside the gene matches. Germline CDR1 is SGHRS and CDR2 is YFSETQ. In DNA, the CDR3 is TGCGCCAGCAGCTTGGAGGGGACAGGGGGCGCCGAGCAGTACTTG. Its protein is CASSLEGTGGAEQYL.

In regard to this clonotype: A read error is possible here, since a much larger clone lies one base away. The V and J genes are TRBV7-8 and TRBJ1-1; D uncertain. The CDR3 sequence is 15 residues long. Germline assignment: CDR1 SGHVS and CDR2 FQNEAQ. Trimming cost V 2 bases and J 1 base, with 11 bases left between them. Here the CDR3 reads CASSLPPGSNTEAFF. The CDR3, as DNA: TGTGCCAGCAGCTTACCTCCAGGTTCGAACACTGAAGCTTTCTTT.